This T cell receptor (beta chain) was documented in a study of blood T cells in healthy people across ages. Study-level results: Age advanced and TCR beta diversity per million T cells fell, roughly linearly. Naive T cell percentage showed a strong correlation with the diversity of TCR beta.

Combining a sample-barcoded 5' primer with a J-beta primer mix, a second PCR ran for roughly 7 to 12 cycles. From the 5' RACE reads, TCRdb called clonotypes with MiXCR, one entry per CDR3 protein. The table shows more than 800,000 distinct CDR3 sequences, with around 26% occurring only once. Every participating donor contributed about 10 milliliters of peripheral blood through a draw. Total RNA amounts of at least 6 micrograms were extracted per sample. This CDR3 has 14 residues. The V gene lost 4 bases and the J gene lost 2 bases, with 10 bases spanning the gap. Germline CDR1 reads MNHEY; CDR2 reads SMNVEV (reference sequence). This clonotype was seen at least ten times. Its specificity is unknown.

The specimen sequenced was blood. The J gene is TRBJ2-3, the V gene TRBV27, with D possibly TRBD1 on 6 matching bases. This TCR was sampled from a woman older than 75 in good health. The CDR3 DNA sequence: TGTGCCAGCAGTTGGGACACAGCCACAGATACGCAGTATTTT. Protein sequence: CASSWDTATDTQYF.